This is a list of T cell receptor beta chains from one sample in a study of cytomegalovirus exposure and HLA in healthy donors. Generated by immunoSEQ multiplex PCR, the TCRdb table keeps only in-frame clones and is missing some. Among under 130,000 clones listed, around 70% were seen once. The sequenced material came from PBMCs. The receptors come from a man aged 30 to 39 in good health and CMV-seronegative. CDR3s include the opening cysteine and the closing phenylalanine or tryptophan. The order of the fields is J gene, D gene, V gene, clone size, CDR3 DNA, CDR3 protein. The D gene is left open where the match is weak. Clone size appears in some rows only: once, few, many, or a class for an expanded clone.

TRBJ2-7 . TRBV27 . TGTGCCAGCAGTCCCCAACAGGGCTACGAGCAGTACTTC CASSPQQGYEQYF
TRBJ1-2 TRBD1 TRBV5-1 . TGCGCCAGTGGTACAGGGGGTCCGGACTATGGCTACACCTTC CASGTGGPDYGYTF
TRBJ1-2 . TRBV5-6 . TGTGCCAGCAGCCTCGGGCGGGATTATAACTATGGCTACACCTTC CASSLGRDYNYGYTF
TRBJ2-2 TRBD1 TRBV30 . TGTGCCTGGAGGGGGACAGTCACCGGGGAGCTGTTTTTT CAWRGTVTGELFF
TRBJ1-2 TRBD1 TRBV11-2 few TGTGCCAGCAGCCAGAGGACAGGGGGCCCGTATGGCTACACCTTC CASSQRTGGPYGYTF
TRBJ1-2 . TRBV27 . TGTGCCAGCAGTTGGAATGAACAGGGTGGAAATGGCTACACCTTC CASSWNEQGGNGYTF
TRBJ2-7 TRBD2 TRBV5-1 . TGCGCCAGCAGCTTCGGGGCGGGGTCTAGCGGGTCCTCTACCTACGAGCAGTACTTC CASSFGAGSSGSSTYEQYF
TRBJ2-1 TRBD1 TRBV7-9 . TGTGCCAGCAGCTCCCGGGACAGGGGTTTGGATGAGCAGTTCTTC CASSSRDRGLDEQFF
TRBJ2-7 TRBD1 TRBV27 . TGTGCCAGCAGTCTTAATATCCAGGGGGTAACCCACCCCTACGAGCAGTACTTC CASSLNIQGVTHPYEQYF
TRBJ1-2 . TRBV4-2 . TGTGCCAGCAGCCAAGAAACGAGGGAAGTCTATGGCTACACCTTC CASSQETREVYGYTF
TRBJ2-1 TRBD2 TRBV30 . TGTGCCTGGAGTCTCTTAGCGGGAGGGATCCATGAGCAGTTCTTC CAWSLLAGGIHEQFF
TRBJ1-1 . TRBV7-9 . TGTGCCAGCAGCTTTAACTTCAAGAACACTGAAGCTTTCTTT CASSFNFKNTEAFF
TRBJ1-4 TRBD1 TRBV4-2 . TGTGCCAGCAGCCAAGAGAAACAGGGGGAGGATGAAAAACTGTTTTTT CASSQEKQGEDEKLFF
TRBJ1-3 . TRBV13 . TGTGCCAGCAGCTCTAGGATGGGGGCAACTGGAAACACCATATATTTT CASSSRMGATGNTIYF
TRBJ2-2 . TRBV25-1 . TGTGCCAGCAGTGAATATGGGGCCGGGACCGGGGAGCTGTTTTTT CASSEYGAGTGELFF
TRBJ1-2 TRBD1 TRBV7-2 . TGTGCCAGCAGTTCCCGAGGGCAGGGGGCTTACGGCTACACCTTC CASSSRGQGAYGYTF
TRBJ2-7 . TRBV28 . TGTGCCAGCAGTTTTATCCAACTTCAGGGCTACGAGCAGTACTTC CASSFIQLQGYEQYF
TRBJ1-5 . TRBV18 . TGTGCCAGCTCACCCGAATCAGGGAGGAGCAATCAGCCCCAGCATTTT CASSPESGRSNQPQHF
TRBJ2-1 TRBD1 TRBV6-5 once TGTGCCAGCAGTTGGGACAGTAGCTCCTACAATGAGCAGTTCTTC CASSWDSSSYNEQFF
TRBJ1-1 TRBD1 TRBV14 . TGTGCCAGCAGACCCGGGACAGGGAATGTTAGAGGCACTGAAGCTTTCTTT CASRPGTGNVRGTEAFF
TRBJ2-3 TRBD2 TRBV7-2 . TGTGCCAGCAGCTTAGCGTCCCGGCGGGAGCTCACAGATACGCAGTATTTT CASSLASRRELTDTQYF
TRBJ2-1 TRBD2 TRBV5-1 . TGCGCCAGCAGCTCGCCGACTAGCGGACCTAACAATGAGCAGTTCTTC CASSSPTSGPNNEQFF
TRBJ2-6 . TRBV30 few TGTGCCTGCCCCATCTCTGGGGCCAACGTCCTGACTTTC CACPISGANVLTF
TRBJ1-2 . TRBV28 . TGTGCCAGCAGCGGGGGTCCGGTGTATGGCTACACCTTC CASSGGPVYGYTF
TRBJ2-3 TRBD2 TRBV11-3 . TGTGCCAGCAGCTTAACTAGCGGGACAGATACGCAGTATTTT CASSLTSGTDTQYF
TRBJ1-1 TRBD1 TRBV19 . TGTGCCAGTATTCACAGGGGCCTTGAAGCTTTCTTT CASIHRGLEAFF
TRBJ2-7 TRBD2 TRBV28 . TGTGCCAGCAACCCATCTAGCGGGACCTACGAGCAGTACTTC CASNPSSGTYEQYF
TRBJ1-1 . TRBV5-1 . TGCGCCAGCAGCTCAGGGGTGGGGAACACTGAAGCTTTCTTT CASSSGVGNTEAFF
TRBJ1-1 TRBD1 TRBV7-2 few TGTGCCAGCAGCTTTGACAGGGGGCAGGATGAAGCTTTCTTT CASSFDRGQDEAFF
TRBJ1-3 TRBD1 TRBV19 . TGTGCCAGTAGTGAAATCGGGACAGTCTCTGGAAACACCATATATTTT CASSEIGTVSGNTIYF
TRBJ1-5 . TRBV28 . TGTGCCAGCAGTATTTGGACAGTTGAGGGCCAGCATTTT CASSIWTVEGQHF
TRBJ1-1 TRBD1 TRBV11-3 . TGTGCCAGCAGCGGGGGGGACAGGAGGGGGAACACTGAAGCTTTCTTT CASSGGDRRGNTEAFF
TRBJ2-1 TRBD2 TRBV18 . TGTGCCAGCTCACCGGGGACTAGAAACGAGCAGTTCTTC CASSPGTRNEQFF
TRBJ2-7 TRBD2 TRBV19 . TGTGCCAGTAGTATATCCCCCGGGAGGGGGGGAGAGCAGTACTTC CASSISPGRGGEQYF
TRBJ2-7 . TRBV10-3 . TGTGCCATCAGTAAGACAGGGACTTCCTACGAGCAGTACTTC CAISKTGTSYEQYF
TRBJ2-7 TRBD2 TRBV10-2 . TGCGCCAGCAGCGTCGCAAGGGGTCTAGCGGGAGAGAAGTCCTACGAGCAGTACTTC CASSVARGLAGEKSYEQYF
TRBJ1-2 . TRBV19 . TGTGCCAGTAGTTACCGGGACACACTCTATGGCTACACCTTC CASSYRDTLYGYTF
TRBJ2-5 . TRBV4-3 . TGCGCCAGCAGCCCGACAGTTTACCAAGAGACCCAGTACTTC CASSPTVYQETQYF
TRBJ2-7 . TRBV4-3 . TGCGCCAGCAGCCAAGTCACGACGGAGGGGGAGCAGTACTTC CASSQVTTEGEQYF
TRBJ1-1 . TRBV6-5 few TGTGCCAGCAGTTACTCAAACAGGGTGGGGTCTGAAGCTTTCTTT CASSYSNRVGSEAFF
TRBJ1-2 TRBD1 TRBV6-1 . TGTGCCAGCTGTGCAGGGGGCGGTTATTATGGCTACACCTTC CASCAGGGYYGYTF
TRBJ1-6 . TRBV5-4 . TGTGCCAGCAGCTTGGCGCCCGGGGTTCCTAATTCACCCCTCCACTTT CASSLAPGVPNSPLHF
TRBJ1-2 TRBD1 TRBV7-9 . TGTGCCAGCAGCCCGAGGACAGGTCGGAACTATGGCTACACCTTC CASSPRTGRNYGYTF
TRBJ2-7 . TRBV13 . TGTGCCAGCAGCTTACGCTGGCTCACATACGAGCAGTACTTC CASSLRWLTYEQYF